The 3 T cell receptor beta chains presented below share a single source sample, sequenced in a study of CXCR3-negative and CXCR3-positive naive CD8 T cells. TRB cDNA libraries were made by UMI-labeled 5' RACE. Reprocessing the 5' RACE reads, TCRdb reports a single entry for every CDR3 protein and omits DNA. The sample table includes 37,000 or so distinct CDR3 sequences. Sample: memory CD8+ T cells from blood. Receptors were obtained from a human donor in good health. Some clones in this sample may be carry-over from other donors' samples.

The V gene is TRBV15, the J gene TRBJ2-7; without DNA, the TCRdb call of TRBD1 cannot be checked. The CDR3 loop spans 16 amino acids. CDR1 is LNHNV and CDR2 is YYDKDF in the germline V gene (reference sequence). This chain's CDR3 is CATSRDYGQGKYEQYF.

The chain couples TRBV6-2 or TRBV6-3 to TRBJ2-1; TCRdb gives TRBD1 as the D gene, but with no DNA this cannot be confirmed. The CDR3 is 15 residues long. Germline assignment: CDR1 MNHEY and CDR2 SVGEGT. Here the CDR3 reads CASSPTGYPNNEQFF.

The chain uses TRBV28 and TRBJ1-2. CDR3 length: 12 residues. The germline V gene has CDR1 MDHEN and CDR2 SYDVKM. CDR3: CASSRGNYGYTF.